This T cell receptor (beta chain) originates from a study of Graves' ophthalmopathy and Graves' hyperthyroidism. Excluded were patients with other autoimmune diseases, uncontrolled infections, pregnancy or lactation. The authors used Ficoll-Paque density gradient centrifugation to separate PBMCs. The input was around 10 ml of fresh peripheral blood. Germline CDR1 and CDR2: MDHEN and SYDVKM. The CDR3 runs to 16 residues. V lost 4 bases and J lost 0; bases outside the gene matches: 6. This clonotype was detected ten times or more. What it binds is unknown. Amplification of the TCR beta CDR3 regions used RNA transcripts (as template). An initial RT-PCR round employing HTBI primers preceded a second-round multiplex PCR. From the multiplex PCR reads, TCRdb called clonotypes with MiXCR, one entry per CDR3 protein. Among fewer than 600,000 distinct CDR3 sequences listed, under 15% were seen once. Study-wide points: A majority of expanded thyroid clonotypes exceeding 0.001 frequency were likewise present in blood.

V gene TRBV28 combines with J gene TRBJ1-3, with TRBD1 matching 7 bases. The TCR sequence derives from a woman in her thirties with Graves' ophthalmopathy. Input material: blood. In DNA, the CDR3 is TGTGCCAGCAGTTCAGTCGGACAGGACTCTGGAAACACCATATATTTT. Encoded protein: CASSSVGQDSGNTIYF.